This TCR beta chain was captured in a study of cytomegalovirus exposure and HLA in healthy donors. CDR3 length equals 13 residues. V lost 4 bases to trimming and J lost 5 bases, with 11 bases between them. CDR1 MGHDK and CDR2 SYGVNS come from the germline V gene. A multiplex PCR was run with 60 Vbeta primers and 13 Jbeta primers. The table came from immunoSEQ multiplex PCR; TCRdb's copy has only in-frame clones and leaves some out. The data contain more than 90,000 clones, about four fifths of them seen just once; the ten biggest clones take up roughly 8.8%. The chain has TRBV25-1 and TRBJ1-2; possibly TRBD1 for D (5 bases). The sequencing input was PBMCs. The clonotype was recovered from a human donor in good health. The CDR3 here is CASSARDRYGYTF. The CDR3 DNA reads as TGTGCCAGCAGTGCGCGAGACAGATATGGCTACACCTTC.